This T cell receptor beta chain is drawn from a study of shared clonotypes between healthy human individuals (dated by TCRdb to the early 2020s). Notes on the research overall: Three men and two women, aged 18 to 49 years, made up the cohort. For each donor, CD4 naive and CD4 memory were each run on three plates, CD8 naive on two plates, and CD8 memory on one plate. The study deeply sequenced blood TCR repertoires of roughly five healthy adults to estimate repertoire size and the extent of clonotype sharing between individuals. To increase sequencing depth and limit assay-specific biases, TCR repertoire library preparation and sequencing were carried out by different laboratories using diverse techniques. Per donor, leukapheresis produced somewhere between about 0.94 and 9.5 billion PBMCs.

TCR CDR3 regions were amplified from genomic DNA by multiplex PCR using the deep immunoSEQ assay. Extracted genomic DNA from each cell subset was spread evenly across all wells of several immunoSEQ 96-well plates, with each plate serving as a replicate. For sorted subsets, approximately 0.2 ug of genomic DNA, equivalent to around 31,000 T cell genomes, went into each replicate PCR. The purified libraries were quantified using a Qubit 3.0 fluorometer, sized with a Bioanalyzer 2100, and then quantified again using the KAPA Library Quantification kit. Every immunoSEQ 96-well plate was sequenced on a separate single-read 150-cycle Illumina NextSeq 550 flow cell. As for the original processing: Because only junctional sequences without quality scores were contained in the immunoSEQ output, filtering matching that applied to full-length reads could not be performed. To assign V/J genes and CDR3, sequences were annotated against IMGT germline references using PyIR, a Python wrapper for IgBLAST v1.9. Any read was removed if the V/J assignment was weak (E-value above 1e-6), the CDR3 was missing, or the read contained stop codons, out-of-frame junctions, or ambiguous translated residues. V3J clonotypes were defined as sequences sharing the same inferred V gene, J gene, and CDR3 amino acid sequence. Percentage overlap between repertoires was computed as shared unique clonotypes divided by the size of the smaller repertoire. Richness of each repertoire was evaluated using RTK rarefaction, the Chao1 estimator, and Recon v2.1 estimates of unobserved clonotypes. Generation probabilities for all TCRbeta clonotypes obtained by the gDNA method from four donors were computed using OLGA. TCRdb carries this immuneACCESS record with in-frame sequences only. Its versions omit some clonotypes, under half of them owing to an unresolved V gene in the studies checked, with the rest unexplained. The DNA was the basis for D and trimming; V, J and clone size are from that table. The sample table contains hundreds of thousands of clones; only one count was recorded for 85% to 95% of them. The ten top clones hold over 0.1% of the sample.

Trimming costs V 8 bases and J 6 bases, and their ends lie 13 bases apart. CDR1 and CDR2 (MDHEN, SYDVKM) derive from the germline V gene. The CDR3 has 13 amino acids, counting the end cysteine and phenylalanine. Of the read, only the CDR3 DNA is kept; its 39 bases are in frame from base 1. For the CD8 naive samples, CD45RO-negative cells were positively selected for CCR7, yielding a CD45RA+CCR7+ population from which TemRA cells were excluded. The donors were healthy, HIV-negative adults who had no recently reported acute infections or vaccinations. Only Caucasian adults living in Nashville, Tennessee, USA were represented among the donors. Blood was obtained by leukapheresis, after which PBMCs were separated by Ficoll-Histopaque density gradient centrifugation and cryopreserved in liquid nitrogen vapor phase. Purity and quantity of every magnetically sorted T cell population were checked by analytical flow cytometry. Genomic DNA was isolated from each sorted fraction and quantified by UV absorbance on a Nanodrop 2000c.

Study-level results and caveats: Pairwise subsampling led to the expectation that sequencing depth would affect the degree of clonotype sharing among donors. Across a few donors, roughly 5.4% of naive CD4, more than 3% of naive CD8, about 2% of memory CD4, and under 0.45% of memory CD8 clonotypes were shared. Sampling was limited to blood, and TCR repertoires in tissue likely differ from TCR repertoires in blood. Naive subsets generally had larger estimated clonotype richness than memory subsets. Compared with non-shared clonotypes, the clonotypes found in all four sorted-subset donors had higher generation probabilities. Because the study included only a small number of donors, the genetic and exposure-history diversity represented was limited. Rarefaction of sorted-subset datasets indicated incomplete sequencing despite the large sequencing depth.

Worth noting for this clone: No antigen is known for it. No base qualities exist here, and no much larger clone lies one base off it.

The origin of this receptor is a woman in her 30s in good health. The chain is assembled from TRBV28 and TRBJ2-2; the D segment could be TRBD2, given 5 matching bases. Sequenced: naive CD8+ T cells sorted from blood. In the paper's terms, the cell subset or site label means: CD45RA+CCR7+. The CDR3 corresponds to CASSRTFAGELFF. The nucleotides read TGTGCCAGCTCAAGGACTTTCGCCGGGGAGCTGTTTTTT.